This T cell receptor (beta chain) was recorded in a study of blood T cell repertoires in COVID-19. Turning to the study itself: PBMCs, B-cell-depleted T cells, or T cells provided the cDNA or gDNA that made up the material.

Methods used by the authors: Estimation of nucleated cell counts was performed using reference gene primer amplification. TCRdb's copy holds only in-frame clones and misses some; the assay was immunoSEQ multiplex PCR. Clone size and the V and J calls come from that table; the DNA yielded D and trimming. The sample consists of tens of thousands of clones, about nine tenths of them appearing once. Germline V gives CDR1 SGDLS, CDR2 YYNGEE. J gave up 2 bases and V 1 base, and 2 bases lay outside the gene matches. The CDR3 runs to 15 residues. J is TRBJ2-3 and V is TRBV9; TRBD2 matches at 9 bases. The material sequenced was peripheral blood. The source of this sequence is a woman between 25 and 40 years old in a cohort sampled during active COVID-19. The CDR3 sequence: CASSVLAGTTDTQYF. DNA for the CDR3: TGTGCCAGCAGCGTACTAGCGGGGACCACAGATACGCAGTATTTT.